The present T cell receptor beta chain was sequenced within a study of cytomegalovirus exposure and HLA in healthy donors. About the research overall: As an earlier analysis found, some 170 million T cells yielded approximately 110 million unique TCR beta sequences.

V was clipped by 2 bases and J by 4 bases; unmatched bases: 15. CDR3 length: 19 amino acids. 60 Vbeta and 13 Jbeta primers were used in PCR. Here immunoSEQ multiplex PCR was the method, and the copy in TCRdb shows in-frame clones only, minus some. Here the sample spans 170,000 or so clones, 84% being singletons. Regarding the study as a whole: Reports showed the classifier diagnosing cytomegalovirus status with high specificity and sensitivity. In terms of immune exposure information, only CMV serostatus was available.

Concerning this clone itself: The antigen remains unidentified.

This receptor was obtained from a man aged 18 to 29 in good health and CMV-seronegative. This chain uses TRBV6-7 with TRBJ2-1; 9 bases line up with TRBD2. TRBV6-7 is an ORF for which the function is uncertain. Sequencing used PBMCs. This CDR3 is CASSYRGLKAGGPYNEQFF. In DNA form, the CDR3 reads TGTGCCAGCAGTTACCGGGGGTTAAAAGCGGGAGGTCCTTACAATGAGCAGTTCTTC.